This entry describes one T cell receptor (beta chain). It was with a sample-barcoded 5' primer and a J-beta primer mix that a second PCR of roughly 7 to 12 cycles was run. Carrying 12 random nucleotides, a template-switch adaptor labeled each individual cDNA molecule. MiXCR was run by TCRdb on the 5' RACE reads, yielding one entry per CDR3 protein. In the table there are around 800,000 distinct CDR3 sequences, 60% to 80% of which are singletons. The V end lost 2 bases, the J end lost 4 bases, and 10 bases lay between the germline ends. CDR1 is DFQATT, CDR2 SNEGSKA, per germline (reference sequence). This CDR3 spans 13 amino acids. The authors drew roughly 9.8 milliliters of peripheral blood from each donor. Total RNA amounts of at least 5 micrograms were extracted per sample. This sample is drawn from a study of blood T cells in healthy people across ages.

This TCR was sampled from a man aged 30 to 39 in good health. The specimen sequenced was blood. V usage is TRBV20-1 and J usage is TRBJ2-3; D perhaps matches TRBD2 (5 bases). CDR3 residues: CSARLAWADTQYF. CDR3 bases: TGCAGTGCTAGACTAGCTTGGGCAGATACGCAGTATTTT.